This T cell receptor beta chain was observed in a study of shared clonotypes between healthy human individuals. The wider study: Donor composition was a couple of women and a few men, aged 18 to 49. General study findings and limits: The study generally estimated greater richness for naive than memory subsets.

With regard to this clone: The antigen is unknown.

This CDR3 is built from 15 residues. The V gene's germline CDR1 is SGHKS and CDR2 YYEKEE (reference sequence). Trimming cost V 4 bases and J 6 bases; bases outside gene matches: 8. In the naive CD8 group, cells lacked CD45RO and were positively selected for CCR7, so terminally differentiated effector memory CD45RA+ cells were left out. Samples underwent the assay at deep level. Original processing methods: Filtering of immunoSEQ junctional sequences could not match full-length read filtering. The repertoire was sequenced with immunoSEQ multiplex PCR; TCRdb's copy has only in-frame clones and lacks some. That table gives V, J and clone size, and the DNA gave D and trimming. There are approximately 2,000,000 clones in the sample; roughly 93% occur only once, and around 1.8% lies in the top ten.

This TCR was recovered from a man aged 18 to 29 in good health. Some clones in this sample may be carry-over from other donors' samples. The sequencing sample was made of naive CD8+ T cells from PBMCs. V gene TRBV5-5 combines with J gene TRBJ1-5; TRBD1 aligns across 9 bases. In DNA form, the CDR3 reads TGTGCCAGCAGCCCGGACAGGGGTGTAAGTCAGCCCCAGCATTTT. Translated, it gives CASSPDRGVSQPQHF.